This T cell receptor beta chain came from a study of T cell responses to AZD1222 COVID-19 vaccine. In regard to this clone: What it binds is not known.

Study-wide points: Breadth and depth of Spike-specific TCRs rose after two AZD1222 doses.

This table comes from immunoSEQ multiplex PCR, and its TCRdb copy is limited to in-frame clones, with some not included. This table has under 150,000 clones, about 92% appearing once. The sequence was obtained from an adult in good health. The sequences come from peripheral blood, collected on day 0 of AZD1222 vaccination.

CDR3 residues: CASSTTPSGGYTF. Written as DNA, the CDR3 is TGTGCCAGCAGTACGACCCCGTCGGGTGGCTACACCTTC. The rearrangement joins TRBV27 to TRBJ1-2; D gene ambiguous. CDR3 size: 13 residues. The V end lost 5 bases, the J end lost 7 bases, and 14 bases lay between the germline ends. Germline values: CDR1 MNHEY, CDR2 SMNVEV (reference sequence).